The 19 T cell receptor beta chains presented below share a single source sample, sequenced in a study of CD8 T cells in Susac syndrome. The RNA, roughly 0.5 to 1 ug, was put through reverse transcription using random hexamers. TCRdb redid the calling of the immunoSEQ multiplex PCR reads with MiXCR, one entry per CDR3 protein. The sample lists a few hundred thousand distinct CDR3 sequences, around 89% occurring once. What was sequenced was CD8+ T cells from PBMCs. The receptor source for this set is a human donor with multiple sclerosis.

For the CDR3, the DNA is TGTGCCAGCAGCGTAGGTACTCACGGGAGCGGGGTCGTCTACGAGCAGTACTTC. The encoded protein is CASSVGTHGSGVVYEQYF. The rearrangement links TRBV9 to TRBJ2-7; TRBD2 agrees at 7 bases. This CDR3 comprises 18 residues. Germline V lookup: CDR1 SGDLS, CDR2 YYNGEE. The ends lost 0 bases at V and 3 bases at J; junction bases unmatched: 15.

The rearrangement uses TRBV29-1 and TRBJ2-7, with D hard to call. From germline, CDR1 is SQVTM and CDR2 ANQGSEA. CDR3 length: 13 residues. V shed 4 bases and J shed 1 base, with 11 bases lying between them. CDR3 sequence (DNA): TGCAGCGTTGGGGCAGCGAGTTCCTACGAGCAGTACTTC. Amino acids: CSVGAASSYEQYF.

The count of this clonotype is one. This sequence joins TRBV7-2 and TRBJ2-2, with TRBD2 matching 11 bases. Germline values: CDR1 SGHTA, CDR2 FQGNSA. The CDR3 spans 17 residues. V was pared by 3 bases and J by 1 base, with 4 bases of the junction left unmatched. The CDR3 DNA reads as TGTGCCAGCAGCTTCCCTAGCGGGGGGCTGAACACCGGGGAGCTGTTTTTT. It encodes CASSFPSGGLNTGELFF.

V and J are TRBV27 and TRBJ1-2; TRBD1 matches 12 bases. CDR1 and CDR2 (germline): MNHEY, SMNVEV (reference sequence). V lost 3 bases and J lost 6; bases outside the gene matches: 8. The CDR3 runs 16 residues. In DNA form, the CDR3 reads TGTGCCAGCAGTTTCACCGGGACAGGGGGCGCTGATGGCTACACCTTC. Translating it yields CASSFTGTGGADGYTF.

The sample holds a few counts of this clonotype. The chain has TRBV7-8 and TRBJ1-5; no firm D call. CDR3 size: 12 residues. Between the trimmed V and J ends, which lost 1 base and 3 bases, there was a span of 1 base. Germline V CDR1 and CDR2: SGHVS, FQNEAQ. CDR3: CASSLDNQPQHF. The DNA for the CDR3 is TGTGCCAGCAGCTTAGACAATCAGCCCCAGCATTTT.

This chain joins TRBV5-6 and TRBJ2-1; D gene uncertain. This CDR3 is 15 amino acids long. The V gene's germline CDR1 is SGHDT and CDR2 YYEEEE. V lost 4 bases, J lost 2 bases, and 13 bases lay in between. The CDR3 here is CASSLTGFPYNEQFF. The DNA for the CDR3 is TGTGCCAGCAGCCTTACCGGGTTTCCCTACAATGAGCAGTTCTTC. Variable domain in full (rest from reference TRBV5-6 and TRBJ2-1): DAGVTQSPTHLIKTRGQQVTLRCSPKSGHDTVSWYQQALGQGPQFIFQYYEEEERQRGNFPDRFSGHQFPNYSSELNVNALLLGDSALYLCASSLTGFPYNEQFFGPGTRLTVL.

In this sample, this clonotype turned up once. The chain has TRBV9 and TRBJ2-1; a weak D match, TRBD2 (5 bases). In germline, CDR1 is SGDLS, CDR2 YYNGEE. The CDR3 loop spans 14 amino acids. Deletions cut 2 bases from V and 6 bases from J, with 12 bases between. CDR3 protein: CASSVSPEGNEQFF. In nucleotides, the CDR3 is TGTGCCAGCAGCGTTTCCCCAGAGGGCAATGAGCAGTTCTTC.

The chain combines TRBV5-6 with TRBJ2-3; D not certain. The CDR3 is 13 amino acids. Germline values: CDR1 SGHDT, CDR2 YYEEEE. V lost 4 bases, J lost 2 bases, and 8 bases lay in between. This CDR3 is CASSVSSTDTQYF. The CDR3 bases are TGTGCCAGCAGCGTCTCATCCACAGATACGCAGTATTTT.

In DNA, the CDR3 is TGTGCCACCAGTGATATCAACACCGGGACAGGGAACACCGGGGAGCTGTTTTTT. Its translation: CATSDINTGTGNTGELFF. The chain recombines TRBV24-1 with TRBJ2-2; 8 positions match TRBD1. V gave up 3 bases and J gave up 1 base; unmatched junction bases: 9. The CDR3 totals 18 residues. Germline lookup yields CDR1 KGHDR and CDR2 SFDVKD.

The chain recombines TRBV4-3 with TRBJ2-1, with 11 bases lining up with TRBD2. Germline lookup yields CDR1 LGHNA and CDR2 YSLEER. The CDR3 consists of 17 residues. Trimming took 0 bases from V and 4 from J; bases not matched to a gene: 5. For the CDR3, the DNA is TGCGCCAGCAGCCAAGATCGACTAGCGGGATTATACAATGAGCAGTTCTTC. This sequence encodes CASSQDRLAGLYNEQFF.

The CDR3: CSVEGRALHNEQFF. The CDR3 DNA is TGCAGCGTTGAGGGGAGGGCGTTGCACAATGAGCAGTTCTTC. This chain links TRBV29-1 with TRBJ2-1; 7 bases are a match to TRBD2. This CDR3 contains 14 residues. Trimming removed 3 bases from V and 5 bases from J; junction bases left unmatched: 7. Germline CDR1 SQVTM, CDR2 ANQGSEA.

The count of this clonotype is one. This chain's CDR3 is CASSPTGSHTDTQYF. The CDR3 DNA follows: TGTGCCAGCAGCCCGACGGGGAGCCACACAGATACGCAGTATTTT. The chain is built from TRBV7-9 and TRBJ2-3, with D tentatively TRBD2 (5 bases). Germline assignment: CDR1 SEHNR and CDR2 FQNEAQ (reference sequence). V lost 5 bases, J lost 2 bases, and 14 bases lay in between. This CDR3 spans 15 amino acids. Based on the CDR3 plus reference TRBV7-9 and TRBJ2-3, the full variable domain is DTGVSQNPRHKITKRGQNVTFRCDPISEHNRLYWYRQTLGQGPEFLTYFQNEAQLEKSRLLSDRFSAERPKGSFSTLEIQRTEQGDSAMYLCASSPTGSHTDTQYFGPGTRLTVL.

V is TRBV5-6 and J is TRBJ1-5; 7 bases line up with TRBD1. The trim removed 0 bases at V and 4 bases at J, leaving 4 bases unmatched. Germline CDR1 SGHDT, CDR2 YYEEEE. The CDR3 consists of 15 residues. The CDR3 bases are TGTGCCAGCAGCTTGGACGGGACAGATAATCAGCCCCAGCATTTT. It specifies CASSLDGTDNQPQHF.

This clonotype was picked up a small number of times. The chain employs TRBV27 and TRBJ2-1, with D possibly TRBD2 on 5 matching bases. V dropped 3 bases and J dropped 4 bases, with 7 bases sitting between them. This CDR3 is built from 13 residues. Germline V gives CDR1 MNHEY, CDR2 SMNVEV (reference sequence). CDR3 region: CASSFTGYNEQFF. DNA for the CDR3: TGTGCCAGCAGTTTTACGGGGTACAATGAGCAGTTCTTC.

The chain links TRBV27 to TRBJ1-6, with D possibly TRBD1 on 5 matching bases. V was cut by 1 base and J by 6 bases, with 13 bases left in between. The length of the CDR3 is 16 residues. Germline values: CDR1 MNHEY, CDR2 SMNVEV (reference sequence). In DNA form, the CDR3 reads TGTGCCAGCAGTTTATTGGGTGTCAGGGTTAATTCACCCCTCCACTTT. As protein: CASSLLGVRVNSPLHF.

This chain connects TRBV5-5 to TRBJ1-1; D is unresolved. CDR1 and CDR2 (germline): SGHKS, YYEKEE (reference sequence). The V end was cut by 7 bases, the J end by 7 bases, with 17 bases between. The CDR3 sequence is 13 residues long. The CDR3 region is CASSASPVIEAFF. The DNA of the CDR3 is TGTGCCAGCTCAGCCTCTCCGGTGATTGAAGCTTTCTTT.

Here the CDR3 DNA reads TGTGCCAGCAGCTTAGTGGGAGCGGGGGGGCCGAAAGATACGCAGTATTTT. Its protein product is CASSLVGAGGPKDTQYF. The V gene is TRBV7-9, the J gene TRBJ2-3, with 10 bases that match TRBD2. The CDR3 contains 17 residues. Germline CDR1 and CDR2: SEHNR and FQNEAQ (reference sequence). The junction had 9 bases not matched to a gene; V was cut back by 1 base and J by 5 bases.

V usage is TRBV18 and J usage is TRBJ2-2; the D is unclear. Trimming removed 0 bases at V and 6 bases at J, with 5 bases between. Germline V gene lookup returns CDR1 KGHSH and CDR2 LQKENI. The CDR3 covers 13 residues. The CDR3 bases are TGTGCCAGCTCACCACCGGCGGCCGGGGAGCTGTTTTTT. Protein product: CASSPPAAGELFF.

The chain employs TRBV28 and TRBJ2-7, with 12 bases lining up with TRBD2. The CDR3 runs 16 residues. Germline CDR1 and CDR2: MDHEN and SYDVKM. The trim removed 4 bases at V and 4 bases at J, leaving 8 bases unmatched. The CDR3: CASSSGLAGYAYEQYF. CDR3 nucleotide sequence: TGTGCCAGCAGTTCCGGACTAGCGGGATATGCTTACGAGCAGTACTTC.